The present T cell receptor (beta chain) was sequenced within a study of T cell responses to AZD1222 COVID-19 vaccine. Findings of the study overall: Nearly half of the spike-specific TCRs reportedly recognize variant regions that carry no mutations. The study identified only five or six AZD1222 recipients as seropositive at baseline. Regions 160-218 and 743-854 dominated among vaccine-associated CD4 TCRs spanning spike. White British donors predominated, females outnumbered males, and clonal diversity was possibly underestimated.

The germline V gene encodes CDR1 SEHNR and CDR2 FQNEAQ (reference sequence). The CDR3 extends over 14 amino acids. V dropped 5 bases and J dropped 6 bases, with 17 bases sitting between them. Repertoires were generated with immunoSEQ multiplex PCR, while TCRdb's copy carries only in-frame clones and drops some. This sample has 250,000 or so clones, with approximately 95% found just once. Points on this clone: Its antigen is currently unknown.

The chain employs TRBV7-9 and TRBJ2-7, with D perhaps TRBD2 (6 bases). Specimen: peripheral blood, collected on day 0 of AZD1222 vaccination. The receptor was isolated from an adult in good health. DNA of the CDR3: TGTGCCAGCAGCGGCAAGGGACTGCCTGTCGAGCAGTACTTC. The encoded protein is CASSGKGLPVEQYF. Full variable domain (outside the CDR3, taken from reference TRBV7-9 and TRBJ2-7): DTGVSQNPRHKITKRGQNVTFRCDPISEHNRLYWYRQTLGQGPEFLTYFQNEAQLEKSRLLSDRFSAERPKGSFSTLEIQRTEQGDSAMYLCASSGKGLPVEQYFGPGTRLTVT.